The sequence of this TCR beta chain was determined in a study of neoadjuvant anti-PD-1 for oral cavity cancer. Study context: Patients without progression received a fourth nivolumab dose around day 43, then surgical resection on days 50-56.

Germline V gene lookup returns CDR1 PRHDT and CDR2 FYEKMQ (reference sequence). This CDR3 region has 13 residues. Trimming took 2 bases from V and 5 from J, leaving 7 bases between them. TCRdb's copy holds only in-frame clones and misses some; the assay was immunoSEQ multiplex PCR. The profile covers around 65,000 clones, with approximately 87% appearing a single time and approximately 2.6% taken by the ten largest. On this clone: Its antigen is as yet unknown.

Time point of the sample: after neoadjuvant nivolumab, at surgical resection. Study outcomes and limitations: Higher pretreatment blood Treg/Th17 ratios correlated with higher pretreatment blood and lower post-treatment tumor TCRbeta clonality.

Sample: PBMCs, taken after nivolumab (anti-PD-1) treatment. The sequence was collected from a person aged 35-80 years with oral cavity squamous cell carcinoma. The rearrangement links TRBV13 to TRBJ2-1; the D is unclear. CDR3 sequence: CASSLLVDNEQFF. As DNA, the CDR3 is TGTGCCAGCAGCTTATTAGTAGACAATGAGCAGTTCTTC.